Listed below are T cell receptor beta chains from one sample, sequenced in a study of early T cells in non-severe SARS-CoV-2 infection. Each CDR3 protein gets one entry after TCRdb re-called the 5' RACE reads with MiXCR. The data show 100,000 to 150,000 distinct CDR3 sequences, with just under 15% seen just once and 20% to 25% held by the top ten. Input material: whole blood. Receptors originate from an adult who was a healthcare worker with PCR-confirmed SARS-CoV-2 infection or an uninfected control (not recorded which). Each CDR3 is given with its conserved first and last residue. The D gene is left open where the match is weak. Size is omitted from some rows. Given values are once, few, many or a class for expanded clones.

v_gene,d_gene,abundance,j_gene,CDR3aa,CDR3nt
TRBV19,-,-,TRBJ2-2,CASSLWDGELFF,TGTGCCAGTAGTTTGTGGGACGGGGAGCTGTTTTTT
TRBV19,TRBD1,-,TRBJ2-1,CASSMMTGYDEQFF,TGTGCCAGTAGTATGATGACAGGGTACGATGAGCAGTTCTTC
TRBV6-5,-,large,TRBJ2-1,CASSWGGEGNNEQFF,TGTGCCAGCAGTTGGGGGGGCGAGGGCAACAATGAGCAGTTCTTC
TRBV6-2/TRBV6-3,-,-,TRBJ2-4,CASSPPGRVAKNIQYF,TGTGCCAGCAGCCCGCCGGGTAGAGTAGCCAAAAACATTCAGTACTTC
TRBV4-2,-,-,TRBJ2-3,CASSQALGDTQYF,TGTGCCAGCAGCCAAGCCCTGGGAGATACGCAGTATTTT
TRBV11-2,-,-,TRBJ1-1,CASRPRPTGDAEAFF,TGTGCCAGCAGACCCAGACCGACAGGTGACGCTGAAGCTTTCTTT
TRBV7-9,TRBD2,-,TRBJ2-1,CASSSSGGRNNEQFF,TGTGCCAGCAGCAGTAGCGGGGGGCGGAACAATGAGCAGTTCTTC
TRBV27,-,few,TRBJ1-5,CASSPGDNSVSNQPQHF,TGTGCCAGCAGTCCTGGGGACAACTCCGTCAGCAATCAGCCCCAGCATTTT
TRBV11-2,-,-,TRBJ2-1,CASSFSGVIAEQFF,TGTGCCAGCAGCTTTAGTGGGGTTATAGCTGAGCAGTTCTTC
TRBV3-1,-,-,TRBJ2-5,CANSPMTATQETQYF,TGTGCCAACAGCCCTATGACAGCTACTCAAGAGACCCAGTACTTC
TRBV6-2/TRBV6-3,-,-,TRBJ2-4,CASSYSEGVNIQYF,TGTGCCAGCAGTTACTCTGAGGGAGTTAACATTCAGTACTTC
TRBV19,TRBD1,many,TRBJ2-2,CASSITRQGAGELFF,TGTGCCAGTAGTATAACCCGACAGGGTGCCGGGGAGCTGTTTTTT
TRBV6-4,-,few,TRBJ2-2,CASSGELFF,TGTGCCAGCAGCGGGGAGCTGTTTTTT
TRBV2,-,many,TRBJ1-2,CASMGRENYGYTF,TGTGCCAGCATGGGACGGGAAAACTATGGCTACACCTTC
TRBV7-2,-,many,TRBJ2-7,CASSFSQDSGTYEQYF,TGTGCCAGCAGCTTCAGTCAAGACTCCGGTACCTACGAGCAGTACTTC
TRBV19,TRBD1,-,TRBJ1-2,CASSFPVGTGDGIAF,TGTGCCAGTAGTTTCCCCGTCGGGACAGGGGACGGGATCGCCTTC
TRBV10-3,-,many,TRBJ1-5,CAISGPGNQPQHF,TGTGCCATCAGTGGTCCAGGGAACCAGCCCCAGCATTTT
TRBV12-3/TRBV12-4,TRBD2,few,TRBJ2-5,CASRLTSGGHTQYF,TGTGCCAGCAGGTTGACTAGCGGGGGCCATACCCAGTACTTC
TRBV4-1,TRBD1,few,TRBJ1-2,CASSQNDRGSYGYTF,TGCGCCAGCAGCCAGAACGACAGGGGAAGCTATGGCTACACCTTC
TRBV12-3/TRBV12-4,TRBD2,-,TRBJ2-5,CASSTRTSGGGAQYF,TGTGCCAGCAGTACCCGGACTAGCGGGGGCGGGGCCCAGTACTTC
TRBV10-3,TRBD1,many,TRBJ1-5,CASKPAGTAYSDQPQHF,TGTGCCAGCAAGCCCGCCGGGACAGCTTATAGCGATCAGCCCCAGCATTTT
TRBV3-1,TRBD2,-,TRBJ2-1,CASSQDRMGLAWSYNEQFF,TGTGCCAGCAGCCAAGATCGAATGGGACTAGCGTGGTCCTACAATGAGCAGTTCTTC
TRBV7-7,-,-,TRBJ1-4,CASSPEAFGKLFF,TGTGCCAGCAGCCCCGAGGCGTTCGGAAAACTGTTTTTT
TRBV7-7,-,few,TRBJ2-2,CASSWTVTGELFF,TGTGCCAGCAGTTGGACAGTAACCGGGGAGCTGTTTTTT
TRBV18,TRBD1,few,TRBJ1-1,CASSVPGQGRAFF,TGTGCCAGCTCAGTCCCGGGACAGGGTAGGGCTTTCTTT
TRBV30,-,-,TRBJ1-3,CAWWDSGNTIYF,TGTGCCTGGTGGGACTCTGGAAACACCATATATTTT
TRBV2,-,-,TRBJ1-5,CASSRVDQPQHF,TGTGCCAGCAGCAGGGTTGATCAGCCCCAGCATTTT
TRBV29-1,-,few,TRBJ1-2,CSGLSGSYGYTF,TGCAGCGGTCTCTCCGGTTCGTATGGCTACACCTTC
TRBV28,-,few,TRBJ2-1,CASSLKGPVNEQFF,TGTGCCAGCAGTTTAAAGGGACCCGTCAATGAGCAGTTCTTC